This T cell receptor (beta chain) was recorded in a study of T cells after yellow fever vaccination. TCRdb used MiXCR to reprocess the 5' RACE reads, holding one entry per CDR3 protein. There are under 200,000 distinct CDR3 sequences in the sample; approximately 10% occur only once, and about 38% lies in the top ten. Germline lookup yields CDR1 SGHTA and CDR2 FQGNSA. The CDR3 loop spans 16 amino acids. J lost 2 bases, V lost 1 base, and 5 bases had no gene match. This TCR was recovered from a man between 18 and 29 years old who received the YFV17D yellow fever vaccine. This specimen was CD8+ T cells sorted from PBMCs, taken 15 days after the yellow fever booster vaccination. The chain combines TRBV7-2 with TRBJ2-5; 9 bases match TRBD2. The CDR3 loop is CASSLVVAGVQETQYF. In DNA form, the CDR3 reads TGTGCCAGCAGCTTAGTAGTAGCGGGGGTGCAAGAGACCCAGTACTTC. The full variable domain, rest sourced from reference TRBV7-2 and TRBJ2-5, is GAGVSQSPSNKVTEKGKDVELRCDPISGHTALYWYRQSLGQGLEFLIYFQGNSAPDKSGLPSDRFSAERTGGSVSTLTIQRTQQEDSAVYLCASSLVVAGVQETQYFGPGTRLLVL.